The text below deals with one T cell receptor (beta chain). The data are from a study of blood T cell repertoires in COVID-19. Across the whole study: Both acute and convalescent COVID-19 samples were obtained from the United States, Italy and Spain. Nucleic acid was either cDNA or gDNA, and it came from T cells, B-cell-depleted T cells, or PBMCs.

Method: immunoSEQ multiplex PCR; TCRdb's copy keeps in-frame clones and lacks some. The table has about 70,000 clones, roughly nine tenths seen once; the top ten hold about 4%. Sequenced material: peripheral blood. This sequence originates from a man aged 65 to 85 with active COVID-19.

As DNA, the CDR3 is TGTGCCAGCAGTTACCCCATTGGGGTGGTAGCGGGAGAGGGGGGCTACAATGAGCAGTTCTTC. This gives the protein CASSYPIGVVAGEGGYNEQFF. The rearrangement links TRBV6-2 or TRBV6-3 to TRBJ2-1; 9 positions agree with TRBD2. Germline CDR1 MNHEY, CDR2 SVGEGT. V gave up 2 bases and J gave up 3 bases; unmatched junction bases: 20. The CDR3 consists of 21 residues.